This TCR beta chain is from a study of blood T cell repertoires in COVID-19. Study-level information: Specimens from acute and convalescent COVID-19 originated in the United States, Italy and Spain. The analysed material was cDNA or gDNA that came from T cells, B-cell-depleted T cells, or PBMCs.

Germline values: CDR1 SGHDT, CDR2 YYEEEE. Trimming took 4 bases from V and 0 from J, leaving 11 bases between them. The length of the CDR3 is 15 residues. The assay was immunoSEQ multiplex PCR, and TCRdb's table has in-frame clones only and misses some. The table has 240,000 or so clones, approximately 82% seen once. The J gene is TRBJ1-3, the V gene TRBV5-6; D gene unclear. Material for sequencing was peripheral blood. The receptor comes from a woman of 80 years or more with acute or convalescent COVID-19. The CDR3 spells CASSRGWVSGNTIYF. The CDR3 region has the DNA TGTGCCAGCAGCCGAGGCTGGGTCTCTGGAAACACCATATATTTT.